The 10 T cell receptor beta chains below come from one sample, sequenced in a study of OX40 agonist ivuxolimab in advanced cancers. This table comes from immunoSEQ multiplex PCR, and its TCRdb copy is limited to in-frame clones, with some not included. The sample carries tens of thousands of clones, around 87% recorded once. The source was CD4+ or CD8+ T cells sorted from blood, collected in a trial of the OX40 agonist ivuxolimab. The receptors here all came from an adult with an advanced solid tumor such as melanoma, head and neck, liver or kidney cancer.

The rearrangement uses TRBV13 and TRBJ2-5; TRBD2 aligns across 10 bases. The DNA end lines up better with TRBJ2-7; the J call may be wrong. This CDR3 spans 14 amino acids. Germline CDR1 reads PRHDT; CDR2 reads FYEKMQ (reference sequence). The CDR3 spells CASRLAGDTYEQYF. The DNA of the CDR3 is TGTGCCAGCCGTCTAGCGGGAGACACTTACGAGCAGTACTTC.

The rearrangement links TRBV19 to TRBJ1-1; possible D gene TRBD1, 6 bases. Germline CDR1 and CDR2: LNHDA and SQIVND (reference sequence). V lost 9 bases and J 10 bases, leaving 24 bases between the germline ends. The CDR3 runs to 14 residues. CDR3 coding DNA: TGTGCCAGGGACCGGGACATAAAACGCCACGGAGCTTTCTTT. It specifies CARDRDIKRHGAFF.

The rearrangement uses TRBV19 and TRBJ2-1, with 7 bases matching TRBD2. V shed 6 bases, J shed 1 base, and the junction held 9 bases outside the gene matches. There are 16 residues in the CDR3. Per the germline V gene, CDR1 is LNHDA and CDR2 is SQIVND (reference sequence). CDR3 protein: CASREGGGRSYNEQFF. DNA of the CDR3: TGTGCCAGTAGGGAGGGTGGCGGGAGATCCTACAATGAGCAGTTCTTC.

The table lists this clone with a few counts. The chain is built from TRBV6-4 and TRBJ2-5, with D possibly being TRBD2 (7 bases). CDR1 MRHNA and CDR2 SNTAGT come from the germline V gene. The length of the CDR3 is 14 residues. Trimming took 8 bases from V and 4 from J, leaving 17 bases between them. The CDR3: CASRGARYRETQYF. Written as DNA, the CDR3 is TGTGCCAGCCGGGGGGCCCGATACCGAGAGACCCAGTACTTC.

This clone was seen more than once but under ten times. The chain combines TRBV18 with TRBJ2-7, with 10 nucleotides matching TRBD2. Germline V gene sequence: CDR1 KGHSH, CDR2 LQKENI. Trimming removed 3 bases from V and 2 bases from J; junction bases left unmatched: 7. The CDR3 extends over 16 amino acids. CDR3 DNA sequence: TGTGCCAGCTCACCTCCTAGCGGGGGTCGAACCTACGAGCAGTACTTC. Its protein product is CASSPPSGGRTYEQYF.

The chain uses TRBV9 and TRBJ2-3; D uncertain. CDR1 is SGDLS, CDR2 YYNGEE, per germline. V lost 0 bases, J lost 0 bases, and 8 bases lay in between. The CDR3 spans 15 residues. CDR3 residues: CASSVESVSTDTQYF. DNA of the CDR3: TGTGCCAGCAGCGTAGAGTCGGTAAGCACAGATACGCAGTATTTT.

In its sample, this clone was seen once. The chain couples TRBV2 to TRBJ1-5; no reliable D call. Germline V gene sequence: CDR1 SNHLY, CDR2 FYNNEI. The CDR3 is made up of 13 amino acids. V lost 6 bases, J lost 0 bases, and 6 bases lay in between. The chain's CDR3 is CASSKDSNQPQHF. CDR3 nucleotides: TGTGCCAGCAGCAAGGATAGCAATCAGCCCCAGCATTTT.

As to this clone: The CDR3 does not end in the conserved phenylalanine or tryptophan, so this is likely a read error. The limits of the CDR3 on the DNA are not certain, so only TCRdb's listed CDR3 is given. This chain's CDR3 is CASRATGTANSS. The chain carries TRBV6-1 and TRBJ2-7; the D call in the table, TRBD1, was not verified against the DNA. The CDR3 length is 12 residues, termini included. The germline V gene has CDR1 MNHNS and CDR2 SASEGT.

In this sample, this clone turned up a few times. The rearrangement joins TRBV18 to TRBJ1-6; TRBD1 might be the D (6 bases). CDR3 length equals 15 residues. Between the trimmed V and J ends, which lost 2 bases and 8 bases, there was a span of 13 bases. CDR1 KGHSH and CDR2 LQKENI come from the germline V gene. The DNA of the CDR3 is TGTGCCAGCTCACCAAGTAGCAGGGGCGATTCACCCCTCCACTTT. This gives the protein CASSPSSRGDSPLHF.

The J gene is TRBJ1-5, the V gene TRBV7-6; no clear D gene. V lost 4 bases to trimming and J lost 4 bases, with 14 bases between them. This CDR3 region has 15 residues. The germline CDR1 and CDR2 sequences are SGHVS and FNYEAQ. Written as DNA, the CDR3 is TGTGCCAGCAGCTCAACCAGCGGAGGTAATCAGCCCCAGCATTTT. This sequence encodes CASSSTSGGNQPQHF.